The clone carrying this T cell receptor (beta chain) was seen once. These data originate in a study of blood T cell repertoires in COVID-19. Study-wide context: Nucleic acid was either cDNA or gDNA, and it came from T cells, B-cell-depleted T cells, or PBMCs.

V lost 6 bases to trimming and J lost 0 bases; unmatched junction nucleotides: 6. Per germline, CDR1 MGHRA and CDR2 YSYEKL. The CDR3 is 15 amino acids. In the original workflow: Counts of nucleated cells, estimated from reference gene primer amplification, were obtained. Clones were read by immunoSEQ multiplex PCR, and TCRdb kept only the in-frame ones, dropping some. That table supplies the V and J calls and clone size; D and trimming were determined from the DNA. The sample includes about 150,000 clones, roughly 82% of them seen just once. The sequenced material came from peripheral blood. The receptor comes from a human donor with acute or convalescent COVID-19. The donor label of this sample is uncertain. The rearrangement links TRBV4-1 to TRBJ2-7; 9 bases fit TRBD2. In DNA, the CDR3 is TGCGCCAGCAGGCCAGCGGGGGGCTCCTCCTACGAGCAGTACTTC. It encodes CASRPAGGSSYEQYF.